The subject of this entry is one TCR beta chain. As yet, its antigen is unknown. This record belongs to a study of cytomegalovirus exposure and HLA in healthy donors. About the study: An earlier analysis found fewer than 140 million unique TCR beta sequences from around 180 million T cells.

The study's findings and limits: Researchers reportedly found TCR beta sequences accurately predicted most subjects' HLA-A and HLA-B alleles. Later analysis associated a missense DCLRE1C variant with TCR beta V- and J-gene trimming. Whilst most TCR sequences proved rare, a subset of public TCRs occurred across many donors.

The PCR contained 60 Vbeta and 13 Jbeta primers. Profiled with immunoSEQ multiplex PCR; TCRdb holds only in-frame clones, not every one. The sample lists 150,000 to 200,000 clones, about four fifths occurring once. Sequenced input: PBMCs. This TCR derives from a boy under 18 in good health and CMV-seronegative.

CDR3 coding DNA: TGTGCCAGCCGTCCGGGACAAGGGACTGAAGCTTTCTTT. This encodes CASRPGQGTEAFF. The chain links TRBV6-1 to TRBJ1-1, with D possibly being TRBD1 (6 bases). Germline loops: CDR1 MNHNS, CDR2 SASEGT. Deletions cut 8 bases from V and 5 bases from J, with 15 bases between. The CDR3 length is 13 residues.